This entry features one TCR beta chain sequence. The antigen it binds to is not known. Qualities for individual bases were not recorded, and no much larger clone is one base off. This entry is derived from a study of OX40 agonist ivuxolimab in advanced cancers. The study in broad terms: The costimulatory receptor OX40 (CD134) was targeted by ivuxolimab, a fully human IgG2 agonistic monoclonal antibody. Intravenous ivuxolimab was administered to patients every 2 weeks at six dose levels: 0.01, 0.1, 0.3, 1.5, 3 and 10 mg/kg. Of the 52 patients in dose escalation, some 20 had hepatocellular carcinoma, around 15 had melanoma, 9 had renal cell carcinoma and 9 had head and neck cancer. The dose-escalation cohort was 80% to 90% male with a mean age of approximately 60 years, ranging from about 23 to 85. Prior anti-PD-1, anti-PD-L1 or anti-CTLA-4 therapy was permitted, and checkpoint inhibitors had been received by 30% to 40% of dose-escalation patients. Three dose-escalation patients achieved partial responses, one with hepatocellular carcinoma and two with cutaneous melanoma. Peripheral TCRbeta sequencing was intended to test whether TCR sequence diversity was altered and clonal T-cell expansion was caused by ivuxolimab. The paper reports the monotherapy dose-escalation portion (N ≈ 50 patients) of the phase I ivuxolimab trial. General conclusions and limits of the study: Low levels of normalized T-cell clonal expansion were also seen in some patients who did not respond. The antigen specificity of the clonally expanded peripheral T cells was not determined. On average, CD8+ T cells showed more expanded clones than CD4+ T cells after ivuxolimab. Partial responders in the 0.1-3.0 mg/kg groups had among the lowest normalized peripheral clonal expansion, especially among CD8+ T cells. At doses of 0.1 to 3.0 mg/kg, clonal expansion of both CD4+ and CD8+ blood T cells was observed from baseline to week 6.

The trial excluded patients who had a history of autoimmune disease or who were on systemic immunosuppression. Peripheral blood for TCR sequencing was collected from all dose cohorts at baseline, on cycle 4 day 1, and on cycle 7 day 1. Samples were obtained from an open-label, multicenter, first-in-human phase I dose-escalation trial of ivuxolimab. Adults with locally advanced or metastatic melanoma, renal cell, hepatocellular, or head and neck squamous cell carcinoma were enrolled in the trial. Before TCR sequencing, CD4+ T cells and CD8+ T cells were sorted from peripheral blood as separate populations. Including cysteine and phenylalanine, the CDR3 has 14 amino acids. CDR3 DNA is the only sequence kept; it has 42 bases, read in frame from the first base. Deletion took 3 bases off V and 7 bases off J, with a span of 13 bases between the germline ends. CDR1 and CDR2 (LNHDA, SQIVND) derive from the germline V gene (reference sequence).

Genomic DNA was extracted from sorted cells for sequencing of the TCRbeta CDR3 region. TCRbeta CDR3 regions were sequenced using the immunoSEQ Assay. In its TCRdb copy, this immuneACCESS table keeps in-frame sequences only and misses some clones. Where compared with another copy, unresolved V genes explain less than half of these, and the others have no known cause. The sample table holds tens of thousands of clones, of which around 81% were seen once. About 1% of the sample goes to the ten largest clones. This specimen consisted of CD4+ or CD8+ T cells sorted from blood, obtained in a trial of the OX40 agonist ivuxolimab. The clonotype originates from an adult with an advanced solid tumor such as melanoma, head and neck, liver or kidney cancer. In this chain, TRBV19 is recombined with TRBJ1-5; the D gene is unclear. This receptor carries the CDR3 CASSIGSPRQPQHF. The nucleotides are TGTGCCAGTAGTATTGGAAGTCCCAGGCAGCCCCAGCATTTT.